The next 19 T cell receptor beta chains were all read from a single sample in a study of PD-1 blockade in classical Hodgkin lymphoma. TCRdb keeps only in-frame clones here, not all; method: immunoSEQ multiplex PCR. The table records about 98,000 clones, around 90% of them present only once. Relapse was seen in all patients after autologous stem cell transplantation, and brentuximab vedotin exposure was variable. The source material was peripheral blood mononuclear cells (PBMCs), sampled at baseline. The receptors were gathered from a human donor with classical Hodgkin lymphoma.

This clone was recorded only once. The V gene is TRBV30, the J gene TRBJ2-7; no definite D call. Germline V CDR1 and CDR2: GTSNPN, SVGIG (reference sequence). This CDR3 has 12 amino acids. Trimming cost V 3 bases and J 0 bases, with 6 bases left between them. Here the CDR3 DNA reads TGTGCCTGGAGGGGGTACTCCTACGAGCAGTACTTC. Translating it yields CAWRGYSYEQYF.

The rearrangement links TRBV6-1 to TRBJ1-4; D gene uncertain. Trimming pared 5 bases from V and 0 bases from J, leaving 7 bases between. Looked up from germline, CDR1 is MNHNS and CDR2 is SASEGT. The CDR3 has 14 residues. CDR3 DNA: TGTGCCAGCAGTCGTACCCCAACTAATGAAAAACTGTTTTTT. Translated: CASSRTPTNEKLFF.

This clone appeared a single time. The CDR3 is CAWSGGYEQYF. In DNA form, the CDR3 reads TGTGCCTGGAGTGGCGGGTACGAGCAGTACTTC. This chain uses TRBV30 with TRBJ2-7, with a tentative D call TRBD2 (5 bases). The CDR3 totals 11 residues. Trimming removed 1 base from V and 4 bases from J, with 5 bases in between. Germline V gene data show CDR1 as GTSNPN and CDR2 as SVGIG (reference sequence).

The V and J genes are TRBV11-2 and TRBJ1-2; 8 positions agree with TRBD1. J was trimmed by 4 bases and V by 1 base; bases with no gene match: 8. The CDR3 is 16 residues long. The germline V gene encodes CDR1 SGHAT and CDR2 FQNNGV. The CDR3 spells CASSLARRTGSYGYTF. The CDR3 bases are TGTGCCAGCAGCTTAGCTCGTCGGACAGGGTCCTATGGCTACACCTTC.

The J gene is TRBJ2-7, the V gene TRBV2; 9 positions match TRBD1. The germline V gene encodes CDR1 SNHLY and CDR2 FYNNEI. This CDR3 has 14 amino acids. With V trimmed by 2 bases and J by 4 bases, 3 bases remained unmatched. The CDR3 nucleotides are TGTGCCAGCAGTGAAAGGACAGGGGTATACGAGCAGTACTTC. It codes for CASSERTGVYEQYF.

The genes are TRBV30 and TRBJ1-2; D gene uncertain. V gave up 3 bases and J gave up 8 bases, with 13 bases separating them. The germline V gene has CDR1 GTSNPN and CDR2 SVGIG (reference sequence). The CDR3 is made up of 12 amino acids. The CDR3, as DNA: TGTGCCTGGAGCGGGGTCCGAGGAGGCTACACCTTC. Translated: CAWSGVRGGYTF.

V gene TRBV7-8 combines with J gene TRBJ2-7; no definite D call. The germline V and J ends were trimmed by 6 bases and 6 bases, with 9 bases remaining between them. The CDR3 covers 11 residues. Looked up from germline, CDR1 is SGHVS and CDR2 is FQNEAQ. The CDR3 DNA reads as TGTGCCAGCAGTCCCCCTGGCGAGCAGTACTTC. The encoded protein is CASSPPGEQYF.

V usage is TRBV30 and J usage is TRBJ2-2, with unresolved D. This CDR3 has 14 amino acids. V lost 4 bases and J 4 bases, leaving 13 bases between the germline ends. CDR1 and CDR2 from the germline V gene are GTSNPN and SVGIG (reference sequence). CDR3 sequence reads: CAWTVGLVTGELFF. The CDR3 bases are TGTGCCTGGACCGTAGGGCTAGTCACCGGGGAGCTGTTTTTT. Supplemented by reference TRBV30 and TRBJ2-2, the full variable domain reads SQTIHQWPATLVQPVGSPLSLECTVEGTSNPNLYWYRQAAGRGLQLLFYSVGIGQISSEVPQNLSASRPQDRQFILSSKKLLLSDSGFYLCAWTVGLVTGELFFGEGSRLTVL.

The rearrangement joins TRBV5-6 to TRBJ2-7; D call uncertain. Germline values: CDR1 SGHDT, CDR2 YYEEEE. This CDR3 has 14 residues. Trimming took off 9 bases at V and 3 bases at J, with 19 bases between the two ends. The CDR3: CATRRRGENYEQYF. For the CDR3, the DNA is TGTGCCACCAGACGTCGCGGAGAAAACTACGAGCAGTACTTC.

The chain joins TRBV5-4 to TRBJ2-2, with D uncertain. The CDR3 extends over 16 amino acids. CDR1 SGHNT and CDR2 YYREEE come from the germline V gene (reference sequence). The V and J ends lost 0 bases and 7 bases respectively, with 16 bases between them. CDR3 sequence: CASSLGPHGANGELFF. The DNA for the CDR3 is TGTGCCAGCAGCTTGGGGCCACACGGAGCAAACGGGGAGCTGTTTTTT.

This clone has only one observation. This chain links TRBV28 with TRBJ1-1, with D possibly matching TRBD1 (6 bases). Per the germline V gene, CDR1 is MDHEN and CDR2 is SYDVKM. V was trimmed by 8 bases and J by 0 bases, leaving 10 bases between them. The CDR3 contains 13 residues. CDR3 sequence: CASETGMNTEAFF. DNA of the CDR3: TGTGCCAGCGAAACAGGGATGAACACTGAAGCTTTCTTT.

The chain carries TRBV29-1 and TRBJ2-5; 8 bases line up with TRBD1. CDR1 SQVTM and CDR2 ANQGSEA come from the germline V gene. This CDR3 region has 13 residues. CDR3 coding DNA: TGCACCATAGGAGCAGGGGGCGGGGAGACCCAGTACTTC. It codes for CTIGAGGGETQYF.

The V call is TRBV9, the J call TRBJ1-4; D is unresolved. Germline CDR1 and CDR2: SGDLS and YYNGEE. This CDR3 region has 14 residues. Trimming pared 0 bases from V and 8 bases from J, leaving 11 bases between. CDR3 region: CASSVGLLAEKLFF. The CDR3 DNA reads as TGTGCCAGCAGCGTAGGTTTGTTGGCAGAAAAACTGTTTTTT.

As regards this clone: At one of its ends the junction is not consistent with the germline gene, which may arise from a read error. V usage is TRBV6-6 and J usage is TRBJ2-7, with TRBD2 matching over 9 bases. The CDR3 loop spans 15 amino acids. In germline, CDR1 is MNHNY, CDR2 SVGAGI (reference sequence). CDR3 loop: CASRYSGTSSDEQYF. CDR3 in DNA: TGTGCCAGCAGATATAGCGGGACTAGCTCCGACGAGCAGTACTTC.

The CDR3 region has the DNA TGCAGCGTTGTGAGGCTAGCGGGAGGGACGAGCTCCTACAATGAGCAGTTCTTC. It codes for CSVVRLAGGTSSYNEQFF. The chain carries TRBV29-1 and TRBJ2-1; 12 bases agree with TRBD2. The CDR3 is 18 amino acids. Germline CDR1 SQVTM, CDR2 ANQGSEA. With 4 bases clipped from V and 0 bases from J, the junction kept 10 bases outside the gene matches.

The chain employs TRBV12-5 and TRBJ1-5, with TRBD1 matching over 10 bases. This CDR3 spans 14 amino acids. Per the germline V gene, CDR1 is LGHNT and CDR2 is FRNRAP. The V segment lost 7 bases and the J segment 5 bases; nucleotides outside the gene matches: 5. CDR3 in amino acids: CASDPGQGYQPQHF. CDR3 nucleotide sequence: TGTGCTAGTGATCCGGGACAGGGGTATCAGCCCCAGCATTTT. Full variable domain (outside the CDR3, taken from reference TRBV12-5 and TRBJ1-5): DARVTQTPRHKVTEMGQEVTMRCQPILGHNTVFWYRQTMMQGLELLAYFRNRAPLDDSGMPKDRFSAEMPDATLATLKIQPSEPRDSAVYFCASDPGQGYQPQHFGDGTRLSIL.

V and J are TRBV27 and TRBJ2-1, with D unclear. The CDR3 contains 14 residues. Per germline, CDR1 MNHEY and CDR2 SMNVEV (reference sequence). The V gene lost 3 bases and the J gene lost 3 bases, with 9 bases spanning the gap. In DNA, the CDR3 is TGTGCCAGCAGTTTTCTGGAAAACTACAATGAGCAGTTCTTC. This codes for CASSFLENYNEQFF.

The rearrangement links TRBV5-1 to TRBJ2-1; 9 bases are a match to TRBD1. V trimming: 4 bases; J trimming: 6 bases; junction bases outside the gene matches: 8. Germline V gives CDR1 SGHRS, CDR2 YFSETQ. The CDR3 sequence is 15 residues long. The DNA for the CDR3 is TGCGCCAGCAGCGCTCCGGGACAGGGAGTCAATGAGCAGTTCTTC. It specifies CASSAPGQGVNEQFF.

V gene TRBV5-8 combines with J gene TRBJ2-1, with D tentatively TRBD1 (6 bases). CDR1 and CDR2 from the germline V gene are SGHTS and YDEGEE. V was cut by 4 bases and J by 2 bases, with 16 bases left in between. This CDR3 is 16 amino acids long. In DNA, the CDR3 is TGTGCCAGCAGCCCACGAGGCGGACAGACCTACAATGAGCAGTTCTTC. This encodes CASSPRGGQTYNEQFF.